Each of the 9 T cell receptor beta chains below was sequenced from the same sample in a study of blood T cells in healthy people across ages. Alongside a J-beta primer mix, a sample-barcoded 5' primer served in a second PCR lasting roughly 6 to 12 cycles. Each CDR3 protein is one row after TCRdb ran MiXCR on the 5' RACE reads. The sample has around 900,000 distinct CDR3 sequences, 25% to 35% seen once; the top ten hold 17%. Sequenced material: blood. All receptors come from an elderly woman in good health.

V is TRBV5-5 and J is TRBJ1-2; D is perhaps TRBD1 (6 bases). V lost 5 bases, J lost 8 bases, and 19 bases lay in between. Germline CDR1 reads SGHKS; CDR2 reads YYEKEE (reference sequence). The CDR3 has 14 amino acids. The DNA of the CDR3 is TGTGCCAGCAGTTCATCGCCGGGGGCAAAGGGCTACACCTTC. Translation: CASSSSPGAKGYTF.

The chain combines TRBV5-4 with TRBJ2-3; 7 nucleotides line up with TRBD2. Trimming took 4 bases from V and 8 from J; bases not matched to a gene: 7. The CDR3 length is 13 residues. The germline CDR1 and CDR2 sequences are SGHNT and YYREEE (reference sequence). CDR3 sequence reads: CASSPTGEGTQYF. The CDR3 DNA reads as TGTGCCAGCAGCCCTACGGGGGAGGGTACGCAGTATTTT.

This clonotype was observed at least ten times. This rearrangement joins TRBV14 to TRBJ2-3, with TRBD1 matching 9 bases. Germline V gene lookup returns CDR1 SGHDN and CDR2 FVKESK. The CDR3 consists of 16 residues. The V gene end was trimmed by 1 base and the J gene end by 4 bases; junction bases not matched to a gene: 6. The CDR3 nucleotides read TGTGCCAGCAGCCAAGGTGGGACAGGGCTGGCAGATACGCAGTATTTT. Translated, it gives CASSQGGTGLADTQYF.

This clonotype was recorded at least ten times. Just one base apart from a much larger clone, this may be a read error. V usage is TRBV4-3 and J usage is TRBJ2-5; 10 bases are shared with TRBD2. Germline values: CDR1 LGHNA, CDR2 YSLEER. This CDR3 comprises 19 residues. The ends lost 0 bases at V and 11 bases at J; junction bases unmatched: 21. CDR3 DNA: TGCGCCAGCAGCCAAGAATCGGGTTCCCTAGCGGGGGCGAAAAATGAGCAGTACTTC. This codes for CASSQESGSLAGAKNEQYF.

This clonotype was counted a single time. V usage is TRBV7-2 and J usage is TRBJ2-4; 9 nucleotides agree with TRBD2. Looked up from germline, CDR1 is SGHTA and CDR2 is FQGNSA. V shed 6 bases, J shed 7 bases, and the junction held 1 base outside the gene matches. The CDR3 is made up of 12 amino acids. CDR3 region: CASRSGGNIQYF. The CDR3 coding sequence is TGTGCCAGCAGGAGCGGGGGGAACATTCAGTACTTC.

Only a few counts were recorded for this clonotype. Here the CDR3 DNA reads TGTGCCACCAGTGATTCTCGTGGGGGGGGGAACATTCAGTACTTC. Its protein is CATSDSRGGGNIQYF. The rearrangement links TRBV24-1 to TRBJ2-4; 7 bases are a match to TRBD2. Germline assignment: CDR1 KGHDR and CDR2 SFDVKD. The CDR3 has 15 residues. J lost 7 bases, V lost 2 bases, and 7 bases had no gene match.

The chain couples TRBV7-9 to TRBJ2-2, with 7 bases lining up with TRBD1. The CDR3 loop spans 17 amino acids. Germline V gives CDR1 SEHNR, CDR2 FQNEAQ (reference sequence). V was pared by 3 bases and J by 5 bases, with 12 bases of the junction left unmatched. The CDR3 DNA reads TGTGCCAGCAGCTTTAGACCCCCGGGACAGCCTACCGGGGAGCTGTTTTTT. It yields the protein CASSFRPPGQPTGELFF. The full variable domain, with the rest looked up from reference TRBV7-9 and TRBJ2-2, is DTGVSQNPRHKITKRGQNVTFRCDPISEHNRLYWYRQTLGQGPEFLTYFQNEAQLEKSRLLSDRFSAERPKGSFSTLEIQRTEQGDSAMYLCASSFRPPGQPTGELFFGEGSRLTVL.

This clonotype has only a few counts. The genes are TRBV9 and TRBJ2-2; 8 bases map to TRBD1. The germline CDR1 and CDR2 sequences are SGDLS and YYNGEE. V lost 3 bases and J lost 4; bases outside the gene matches: 5. This CDR3 contains 15 residues. The CDR3 sequence: CASSAGQGATGELFF. The CDR3 DNA sequence: TGTGCCAGCAGCGCCGGCCAGGGGGCCACCGGGGAGCTGTTTTTT.

The chain carries TRBV24-1 and TRBJ1-2; 8 bases line up with TRBD1. Unmatched junction bases numbered 5, after V lost 9 bases and J lost 0 bases. From germline, CDR1 is KGHDR and CDR2 SFDVKD. The CDR3 extends over 14 amino acids. DNA of the CDR3: TGTGCCACCGTCGCAGGGGGCGCTAACTATGGCTACACCTTC. This encodes CATVAGGANYGYTF.